This T cell receptor (beta chain) was sequenced during a study of early T cells in non-severe SARS-CoV-2 infection. Looking at the study overall: Unsorted whole blood bulk RNA was sequenced, with unpaired chains. Study-wide points: Matching with VDJdb favored anti-spike CD8 responses (missing private and CD4 specificities).

Unique molecular identifiers were attached to individual cDNA molecules. TCRdb reprocessed the 5' RACE reads via MiXCR and lists one record per CDR3 protein. The sample comprises 80,000 to 100,000 distinct CDR3 sequences, 14% of which are singletons, and about 6.1% rests with the top ten. A word on this clonotype: Its specificity is not known.

The CDR3 has 15 amino acids. V was trimmed by 3 bases and J by 4 bases, leaving 15 bases between them. Germline assignment: CDR1 SGHDT and CDR2 YYEEEE. Sample: whole blood. This chain uses TRBV5-6 with TRBJ2-3, with D perhaps assigned TRBD1 or TRBD2 (5 bases each). The TCR originated in an adult who was a healthcare worker with PCR-confirmed SARS-CoV-2 infection or an uninfected control (not recorded which). The CDR3 is CASSWDPSWADTQYF. CDR3 in DNA: TGTGCCAGCAGCTGGGACCCCTCTTGGGCAGATACGCAGTATTTT.